Following are 10 T cell receptor beta chains from one sample sequenced in a study of CD8 T cells in Susac syndrome. An input of roughly 0.45 to 1 ug of RNA was subjected to reverse transcription using random hexamers. TCRdb called the immunoSEQ multiplex PCR reads again in MiXCR, with one record for every CDR3 protein. The table includes more than 200,000 distinct CDR3 sequences, roughly 90% detected once. The sequenced sample consisted of CD8+ T cells from PBMCs. The source is a human donor with multiple sclerosis.

This clonotype was counted a single time. V is TRBV19 and J is TRBJ2-3, with 8 bases lining up with TRBD1. With V trimmed by 3 bases and J by 7 bases, 15 bases remained unmatched. Germline lookup yields CDR1 LNHDA and CDR2 SQIVND (reference sequence). CDR3 length equals 17 residues. The CDR3 is CASSIRGTGSRFNTQYF. In nucleotides, the CDR3 is TGTGCCAGTAGTATTCGGGGGACAGGCAGTCGTTTTAATACGCAGTATTTT.

The J gene is TRBJ1-1, the V gene TRBV29-1; perhaps TRBD1 as D (5 bases). Per germline, CDR1 SQVTM and CDR2 ANQGSEA. Trimming removed 5 bases from V and 5 bases from J, with 15 bases in between. This CDR3 spans 13 amino acids. The CDR3 coding sequence is TGCAGCGTTCTCCAGGGTAGGTCTACTGAAGCTTTCTTT. Translation: CSVLQGRSTEAFF.

The genes are TRBV6-5 and TRBJ2-7, with 11 bases identical to TRBD2. Trimming cost V 7 bases and J 4 bases; bases outside gene matches: 3. Germline loops: CDR1 MNHEY, CDR2 SVGAGI. The length of the CDR3 is 13 residues. CDR3 residues: CASTTSGSYEQYF. The CDR3 DNA follows: TGTGCCAGCACCACTAGCGGGAGTTACGAGCAGTACTTC.

The chain links TRBV5-1 to TRBJ2-1; 11 bases agree with TRBD2. CDR1 and CDR2 (germline): SGHRS, YFSETQ. CDR3 size: 17 residues. The V gene end was trimmed by 3 bases and the J gene end by 0 bases; junction bases not matched to a gene: 5. The CDR3 DNA reads as TGCGCCAGCAGCTGGGGGACTAGCGGTAGCTCCTACAATGAGCAGTTCTTC. Translated, it gives CASSWGTSGSSYNEQFF.

The gene calls are TRBV7-2 and TRBJ1-5, with unresolved D. Germline V CDR1 and CDR2: SGHTA, FQGNSA. Trimming left V 5 bases short and J 4 bases short, with 9 bases between. The CDR3 runs to 13 residues. CDR3: CASSTWGNQPQHF. The CDR3 nucleotides are TGTGCCAGCAGCACGTGGGGTAATCAGCCCCAGCATTTT. Combining the CDR3 with reference TRBV7-2 and TRBJ1-5 gives the whole variable domain GAGVSQSPSNKVTEKGKDVELRCDPISGHTALYWYRQSLGQGLEFLIYFQGNSAPDKSGLPSDRFSAERTGGSVSTLTIQRTQQEDSAVYLCASSTWGNQPQHFGDGTRLSIL.

This chain links TRBV12-5 with TRBJ1-5, with 9 bases matching TRBD1. From germline, CDR1 is LGHNT and CDR2 FRNRAP. The CDR3 totals 14 residues. With 6 bases clipped from V and 4 bases from J, the junction kept 4 bases outside the gene matches. CDR3 loop: CASGGQGGNQPQHF. The CDR3 nucleotides are TGTGCTAGTGGGGGACAGGGCGGGAATCAGCCCCAGCATTTT.

This clonotype appeared once. The genes are TRBV9 and TRBJ2-6; 10 bases are shared with TRBD2. Germline V CDR1 and CDR2: SGDLS, YYNGEE. The CDR3 loop spans 17 amino acids. Trimming removed 1 base from V and 0 bases from J; junction bases left unmatched: 1. The CDR3 DNA sequence: TGTGCCAGCAGCGTACCTAGCGGGGGCTCTGGGGCCAACGTCCTGACTTTC. As protein: CASSVPSGGSGANVLTF.

The genes are TRBV2 and TRBJ1-5, with a weak D call TRBD1 (5 bases). The germline V gene has CDR1 SNHLY and CDR2 FYNNEI. The CDR3 is 15 amino acids. Between the trimmed V and J ends, which lost 5 bases and 3 bases, there was a span of 14 bases. The CDR3 region has the DNA TGTGCCAGCAGTACGTTGGGACTTGCCAATCAGCCCCAGCATTTT. It codes for CASSTLGLANQPQHF.

The V and J genes are TRBV29-1 and TRBJ2-3, with 9 bases that match TRBD2. Per the germline V gene, CDR1 is SQVTM and CDR2 is ANQGSEA. This CDR3 comprises 17 residues. V trimming: 0 bases; J trimming: 4 bases; junction bases outside the gene matches: 11. The CDR3 region is CSVEDLLEAGGSDTQYF. The CDR3 coding sequence is TGCAGCGTTGAAGATTTATTGGAAGCGGGGGGCTCAGATACGCAGTATTTT.

The chain combines TRBV5-4 with TRBJ2-5; 15 bases map to TRBD2. Germline CDR1 and CDR2: SGHNT and YYREEE (reference sequence). V dropped 4 bases and J dropped 4; count of bases not matched to a gene: 5. CDR3 size: 16 residues. CDR3 DNA: TGTGCCAGCAGCCCCCGGACTAGCGGGGGGGCAGAGACCCAGTACTTC. Its protein is CASSPRTSGGAETQYF.